This is a list of T cell receptor beta chains from one sample in a study of early stage breast cancer tumors. Clones were read by immunoSEQ multiplex PCR, and TCRdb kept only the in-frame ones, dropping some. Altogether just over 70,000 clones are present, around 80% being singletons, with the ten largest covering more than 3%. The specimen was blood. Source of these receptors: a person between 55 and 69 years old with breast cancer. The CDR3 runs from the conserved cysteine through the conserved F or W.

v_gene	j_gene	CDR3aa
TRBV5-4	TRBJ2-1	CADPGLAGFYNEQFF
TRBV5-4	TRBJ2-3	CASSSNPRTISTDTQYF
TRBV14	TRBJ1-1	CASSPFGVPTEAFF
TRBV5-4	TRBJ1-2	CASSFAGGTPGRYTF
TRBV19	TRBJ1-1	CASQEDRDTEAFF
TRBV28	TRBJ1-5	CASSSGTGHQPQHF
TRBV7-3	TRBJ2-1	CASSLNSRTLGGEQFF
TRBV7-8	TRBJ2-7	CASSRAALGYEQYF
TRBV28	TRBJ2-3	CASSSGRGSTDTQYF
TRBV18	TRBJ2-6	CASSKPGQVGSGANVLTF
TRBV7-8	TRBJ1-5	CASSSFNQPQHF
TRBV9	TRBJ1-1	CASSVALRQLGTEAFF
TRBV27	TRBJ2-7	CASSPRGIGAYEQYF
TRBV28	TRBJ2-7	CASSLRRVIYEQYF
TRBV7-9	TRBJ2-5	CASSSGPGVRETQYF
TRBV4-1	TRBJ1-1	CASSQDRGNTEAFF
TRBV2	TRBJ1-2	CASSERQGVNGYTF
TRBV10-3	TRBJ2-1	CAISGGLAGGGSYNEQFF
TRBV6-6	TRBJ2-1	CASSYLAGEEQFF
TRBV28	TRBJ2-2	CASSSFRTGELFF
TRBV29-1	TRBJ2-2	CSVGHTGELFF
TRBV30	TRBJ2-2	CAWSWWATGELFF
TRBV9	TRBJ2-6	CASRPGGSGANVLTF
TRBV5-1	TRBJ2-2	CASRWGSLNTGELFF
TRBV7-9	TRBJ2-5	CASSLASVAAETQYF
TRBV18	TRBJ2-5	CASSETSGSGETQYF
TRBV2	TRBJ1-2	CASSAGGGYTF
TRBV6-6	TRBJ1-1	CASSDRGLNTEAFF
TRBV28	TRBJ2-7	CASRGAVDEQYF
TRBV7-9	TRBJ2-7	CASGDGSYEQYF
TRBV7-2	TRBJ2-3	CASSPGTQDTQYF
TRBV28	TRBJ2-7	CASNWGYEQYF
TRBV19	TRBJ1-3	CASSPQRIPSGNTIYF
TRBV30	TRBJ1-1	CAWTNTEAFF
TRBV5-4	TRBJ2-2	CASSLEGLAAGGELFF
TRBV4-1	TRBJ1-5	CASSQGPWNQPQHF
TRBV9	TRBJ2-6	CASSRLMTGLGANVLTF
TRBV5-4	TRBJ2-3	CASSSERFGTDTQYF
TRBV11-3	TRBJ2-1	CASSLGFRGSVAINEQFF
TRBV6-5	TRBJ2-5	CASSYPPGETQYF
TRBV7-2	TRBJ2-1	CASSSSPRGASYNEQFF
TRBV7-7	TRBJ2-5	CASSSGGSKGETQYF
TRBV27	TRBJ2-4	CASSFAAGVGIQYF
TRBV5-4	TRBJ2-5	CASSQGLQETQYF
TRBV10-1	TRBJ2-3	CASSEWGSLADTQYF
TRBV7-8	TRBJ2-7	CASNVQGKTYEQYF
TRBV11-2	TRBJ2-2	CASSPTRLAGVMGTGELFF
TRBV7-9	TRBJ2-6	CASSLEGAGANVLTF
TRBV27	TRBJ2-5	CASSLWSRGRETQYF
TRBV2	TRBJ1-2	CASSAGEEGYTF
TRBV6-5	TRBJ2-3	CASSNGQTALAQYF